Below, 25 T cell receptor beta chains from the same sample are listed, as sequenced in a study of T-cell reconstitution after alpha-beta-depleted transplantation in children. Unique molecular identifiers tagged the TCRbeta library. TCRdb re-derived calls from the PCR reads in MiXCR, one entry per CDR3 protein. The sample consists of some 87,000 distinct CDR3 sequences, about a sixth of them appearing once. The sample was PBMCs, mostly from graft donor cells, taken 180 days after TCRalphabeta/CD19-depleted stem cell transplant. These receptors all stem from a male patient between 2 and 10 years old who had a stem cell transplant for acute lymphoblastic leukemia, so the T cells may come from the graft donor.

This clonotype was recorded a few times. This chain joins TRBV5-6 and TRBJ2-3; D perhaps matches TRBD1 (6 bases). Germline CDR1 SGHDT, CDR2 YYEEEE. The V end was cut by 4 bases, the J end by 0 bases, with 15 bases between. The CDR3 is 16 residues long. CDR3 amino acids: CASSHSYRDSTDTQYF. The DNA of the CDR3 is TGTGCCAGCAGCCACTCTTACAGGGATAGCACAGATACGCAGTATTTT. The whole variable domain, remainder taken from reference TRBV5-6 and TRBJ2-3, is DAGVTQSPTHLIKTRGQQVTLRCSPKSGHDTVSWYQQALGQGPQFIFQYYEEEERQRGNFPDRFSGHQFPNYSSELNVNALLLGDSALYLCASSHSYRDSTDTQYFGPGTRLTVL.

This clonotype was detected a few times. The chain uses TRBV20-1 and TRBJ1-4; 7 positions agree with TRBD1. Germline V gives CDR1 DFQATT, CDR2 SNEGSKA (reference sequence). The CDR3 is 15 residues long. The V segment lost 3 bases and the J segment 4 bases; nucleotides outside the gene matches: 8. In DNA, the CDR3 is TGCAGTGCTAGGCTTACAGGGGTCGGTAATGAAAAACTGTTTTTT. Its translation is CSARLTGVGNEKLFF.

The CDR3, as DNA: TGTGCCAGCAGCTTGGGGACCGCCGAGCAGTACTTC. The encoded protein is CASSLGTAEQYF. This chain links TRBV5-4 with TRBJ2-7; D remains ambiguous. Germline V lookup: CDR1 SGHNT, CDR2 YYREEE (reference sequence). There are 12 residues in the CDR3. V lost 0 bases, J lost 6 bases, and 7 bases lay in between.

CDR3: CASSFRQGGEAFF. CDR3 nucleotide sequence: TGTGCCAGCAGCTTTCGGCAGGGCGGTGAAGCTTTCTTT. V and J are TRBV7-2 and TRBJ1-1, with D possibly matching TRBD1 (5 bases). V lost 3 bases to trimming and J lost 7 bases, with 12 bases between them. Germline loops: CDR1 SGHTA, CDR2 FQGNSA. The CDR3 covers 13 residues.

Ten or more counts support this clonotype. The chain has TRBV12-3 or TRBV12-4 and TRBJ2-7, with 8 bases lining up with TRBD1. V lost 6 bases, J lost 5 bases, and 9 bases stayed unmatched. The length of the CDR3 is 14 residues. CDR3 loop: CASSRGRGLDEQYF. The CDR3 DNA follows: TGTGCCAGCAGCAGAGGCAGGGGGCTAGACGAGCAGTACTTC.

The rearrangement uses TRBV11-2 and TRBJ2-1; 11 nucleotides line up with TRBD2. The CDR3 runs 18 residues. Germline V lookup: CDR1 SGHAT, CDR2 FQNNGV. Unmatched junction bases numbered 16, after V lost 5 bases and J lost 7 bases. The CDR3 is CASSPTSGSGGAGNEQFF. CDR3 nucleotides: TGTGCCAGCAGCCCCACCTCCGGTAGCGGGGGGGCGGGGAATGAGCAGTTCTTC.

V usage is TRBV6-5 and J usage is TRBJ1-3, with unresolved D. Germline CDR1 is MNHEY and CDR2 is SVGAGI. Trimming shortened V by 6 bases and J by 0 bases, and 3 bases separated the two germline ends. The CDR3 spans 12 residues. The CDR3 nucleotides are TGTGCCAGCAGCGGCTCTGGAAACACCATATATTTT. Its protein is CASSGSGNTIYF.

By frequency in the sample, this clonotype is medium-sized (0.01 to 0.1%). The V and J genes are TRBV5-1 and TRBJ2-5; a possible D gene is TRBD1 (6 bases). CDR1 is SGHRS and CDR2 is YFSETQ in the germline V gene. V was clipped by 5 bases and J by 1 base, with 12 bases between them. This CDR3 has 14 residues. The CDR3 coding sequence is TGCGCCAGCAGGATAACAGGGTCCCAAGAGACCCAGTACTTC. As protein: CASRITGSQETQYF.

The rearrangement links TRBV10-3 to TRBJ2-3; D is perhaps TRBD1 (6 bases). This CDR3 is built from 18 residues. The germline gives CDR1 ENHRY, CDR2 SYGVKD. The germline V and J ends were trimmed by 10 bases and 3 bases, with 29 bases remaining between them. The CDR3 sequence: CATLENRDTKGLTDTQYF. CDR3 in DNA: TGTGCCACCCTAGAGAACCGGGACACAAAGGGTTTAACAGATACGCAGTATTTT.

As DNA, the CDR3 is TGTGCCAGCAGCTTGGACTGGGACAGGAGCCTGGAGACCCAGTACTTC. Protein: CASSLDWDRSLETQYF. The chain links TRBV5-5 to TRBJ2-5; 8 nucleotides agree with TRBD1. This CDR3 contains 16 residues. The ends lost 0 bases at V and 5 bases at J; junction bases unmatched: 9. The germline CDR1 and CDR2 sequences are SGHKS and YYEKEE (reference sequence).

This clonotype was found a few times. V is TRBV12-3 or TRBV12-4 and J is TRBJ2-2; D assignment may be TRBD1 or TRBD2 (6 bases each). Trimming removed 1 base at V and 6 bases at J, with 12 bases between. The CDR3 has 15 residues. As DNA, the CDR3 is TGTGCCAGCAGTTTAGGTTGGGGGGCAGCCGGGGAGCTGTTTTTT. Translated: CASSLGWGAAGELFF.

The chain links TRBV3-1 to TRBJ1-1; 7 bases are a match to TRBD1. CDR1 is LGHDT, CDR2 YNNKEL, per germline (reference sequence). Losses at the gene ends were 3 bases for V and 0 bases for J; bases not matched to a gene: 10. The length of the CDR3 is 17 residues. The CDR3 nucleotides are TGTGCCAGCAGCCACCCCAAGGGACAGCCCATGAACACTGAAGCTTTCTTT. Amino acid sequence: CASSHPKGQPMNTEAFF.

The chain recombines TRBV30 with TRBJ2-7; tentatively, D is TRBD1 or TRBD2 (5 bases each). This CDR3 region has 12 residues. V was cut by 3 bases and J by 3 bases, with 9 bases left in between. From germline, CDR1 is GTSNPN and CDR2 SVGIG (reference sequence). Here the CDR3 reads CAWSGTGYEQYF. The CDR3 region has the DNA TGTGCCTGGAGCGGGACGGGCTACGAGCAGTACTTC.

V and J are TRBV12-3 or TRBV12-4 and TRBJ2-3; tentatively, D is TRBD1 (6 bases). V lost 8 bases and J lost 0, with 9 bases in between. The CDR3 runs 13 residues. CDR3 DNA: TGTGCCAGCGGGACACCTAGCACAGATACGCAGTATTTT. It is translated as CASGTPSTDTQYF.

The rearrangement uses TRBV9 and TRBJ2-1; 9 bases line up with TRBD2. CDR1 is SGDLS and CDR2 is YYNGEE in the germline V gene. Losses at the gene ends were 0 bases for V and 0 bases for J; bases not matched to a gene: 13. The CDR3 has 20 amino acids. The CDR3 reads CASSVGGVAGALSSYNEQFF. The CDR3 DNA reads TGTGCCAGCAGCGTAGGGGGCGTAGCGGGGGCCCTAAGCTCCTACAATGAGCAGTTCTTC.

This clonotype was seen a handful of times. The CDR3 DNA sequence: TGTGCCAGCAGCTCCGGACTAGCGGAAGAGACCCAGTACTTC. Protein: CASSSGLAEETQYF. The chain combines TRBV12-3 or TRBV12-4 with TRBJ2-5; 10 bases agree with TRBD2. V lost 6 bases and J lost 3; bases outside the gene matches: 4. The length of the CDR3 is 14 residues.

This sequence joins TRBV7-9 and TRBJ2-2; D unresolved. Germline loops: CDR1 SEHNR, CDR2 FQNEAQ (reference sequence). There are 17 residues in the CDR3. The V end was cut by 5 bases, the J end by 1 base, with 17 bases between. This chain's CDR3 is CASSPEQILLNTGELFF. Written as DNA, the CDR3 is TGTGCCAGCAGCCCCGAACAGATCTTATTGAACACCGGGGAGCTGTTTTTT.

This clonotype was seen only a few times. The chain has TRBV5-1 and TRBJ1-1, with D possibly TRBD1 on 6 matching bases. Germline CDR1 is SGHRS and CDR2 is YFSETQ. V was cut by 4 bases and J by 0 bases, with 28 bases left in between. The CDR3 is 20 amino acids. DNA for the CDR3: TGCGCCAGCAGCCTACGATTGGCCATAAGGACAGAAACTATGAACACTGAAGCTTTCTTT. Its protein product is CASSLRLAIRTETMNTEAFF.

A few counts support this clonotype. The chain carries TRBV27 and TRBJ2-2; 13 positions agree with TRBD2. The CDR3 contains 16 residues. The V and J ends lost 7 bases and 1 base, in that order; junction bases with no gene match: 3. Germline CDR1 and CDR2: MNHEY and SMNVEV (reference sequence). Here the CDR3 DNA reads TGTGCCAGCACGGGACTAGCGGGATGGAACACCGGGGAGCTGTTTTTT. Amino acid sequence: CASTGLAGWNTGELFF.

This clonotype was seen a few times. The chain joins TRBV9 to TRBJ2-5; D might be TRBD1 (6 bases). Between the trimmed V and J ends, which lost 3 bases and 2 bases, there was a span of 14 bases. CDR3 length equals 15 residues. The germline CDR1 and CDR2 sequences are SGDLS and YYNGEE. The CDR3 protein is CASSATGTLQETQYF. CDR3 sequence (DNA): TGTGCCAGCAGCGCTACCGGGACACTTCAAGAGACCCAGTACTTC.

This clonotype showed up many times. This rearrangement joins TRBV12-3 or TRBV12-4 to TRBJ2-5; D is unclear. CDR3 size: 11 residues. V was cut by 2 bases and J by 4 bases, with 2 bases left in between. In nucleotides, the CDR3 is TGTGCCAGCAGTTTACGAGAGACCCAGTACTTC. It codes for CASSLRETQYF.

This chain uses TRBV7-9 with TRBJ2-2, with 7 bases lining up with TRBD1. This CDR3 is built from 15 residues. Germline trimming cut 4 bases from V and 0 bases from J; bases unmatched to any gene: 2. From germline, CDR1 is SEHNR and CDR2 FQNEAQ (reference sequence). CDR3 nucleotides: TGTGCCAGCAGCTACGGGACAGCGAACACCGGGGAGCTGTTTTTT. Its translation is CASSYGTANTGELFF.

The chain couples TRBV4-3 to TRBJ1-6; 9 positions match TRBD1. Germline V gives CDR1 LGHNA, CDR2 YSLEER. The CDR3 has 14 residues. The junction had 6 bases not matched to a gene; V was cut back by 5 bases and J by 10 bases. CDR3 bases: TGCGCCAGCAGCGACACGGACAGGGGATCACCCCTCCACTTT. It is translated as CASSDTDRGSPLHF.

This clonotype was picked up one time. This chain links TRBV18 with TRBJ2-7, with 10 bases that match TRBD1. The CDR3 is 15 amino acids. The J segment lost 3 bases and the V segment lost 0 bases, leaving 2 bases of the junction unmatched. Germline V gene lookup returns CDR1 KGHSH and CDR2 LQKENI. Here the CDR3 reads CASSPPGQGFYEQYF. The CDR3 DNA reads TGTGCCAGCTCACCACCGGGACAGGGGTTCTACGAGCAGTACTTC.

This chain joins TRBV5-8 and TRBJ2-1; D is undetermined. Trimming shortened V by 6 bases and J by 2 bases, and 18 bases separated the two germline ends. The CDR3 runs 16 residues. Germline CDR1 reads SGHTS; CDR2 reads YDEGEE. CDR3 DNA: TGTGCCAGCACCGCCCCAGAGGTCAGGCCCTACAATGAGCAGTTCTTC. Its protein product is CASTAPEVRPYNEQFF.